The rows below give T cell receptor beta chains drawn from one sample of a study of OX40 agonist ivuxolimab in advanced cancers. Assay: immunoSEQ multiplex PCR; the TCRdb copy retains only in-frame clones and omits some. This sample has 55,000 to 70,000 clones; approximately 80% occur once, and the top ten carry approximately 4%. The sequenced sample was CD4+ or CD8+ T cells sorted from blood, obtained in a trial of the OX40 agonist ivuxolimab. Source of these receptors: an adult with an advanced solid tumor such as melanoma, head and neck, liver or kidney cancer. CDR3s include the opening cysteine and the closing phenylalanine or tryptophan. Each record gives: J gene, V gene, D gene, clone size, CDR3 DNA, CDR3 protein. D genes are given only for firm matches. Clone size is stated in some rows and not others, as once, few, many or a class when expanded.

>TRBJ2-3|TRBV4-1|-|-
TGCGCCCGTCTGTTGAGCCCTAGCACAGATACGCAGTATTTT
CARLLSPSTDTQYF
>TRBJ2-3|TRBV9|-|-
TGTGCCAGCAGCGTGGGGAGTACAGATACGCAGTATTTT
CASSVGSTDTQYF
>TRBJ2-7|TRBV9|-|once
TGTGCCAGCAGCGAGGACCTTCTAGCGAATATTTACGAGCAGTACTTC
CASSEDLLANIYEQYF
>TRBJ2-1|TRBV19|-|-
TGTGCCAGTAGTATCATTGTCGGCTCCTACAATGAGCAGTTCTTC
CASSIIVGSYNEQFF
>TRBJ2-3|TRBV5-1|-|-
TGCGCCAGCAGCCTGGCCGGGGGCAGGAGCACAGATACGCAGTATTTT
CASSLAGGRSTDTQYF
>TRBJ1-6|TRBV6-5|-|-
TGTGCCAGCAGTTACTCTGGGGGAAGAGGAACACCCCTCCACTTT
CASSYSGGRGTPLHF
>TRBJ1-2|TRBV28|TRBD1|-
TGTGCCAGCAGTTTGCCAGGGGGCAACTATGGCTACACCTTC
CASSLPGGNYGYTF
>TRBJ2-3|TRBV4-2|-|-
TGTGCCAGCAGCCGATTAGCGGAGAGGGATACGCAGTATTTT
CASSRLAERDTQYF
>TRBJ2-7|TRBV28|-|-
TGTGCCAGCAGTCGGGCGGGGCAGGGGGAGTACGAGCAGTACTTC
CASSRAGQGEYEQYF
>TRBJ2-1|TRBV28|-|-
TGTGCCAGCAGTTTAAGAATGGGGGATGAGCAGTTCTTC
CASSLRMGDEQFF
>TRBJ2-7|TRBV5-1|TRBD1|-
TGCGCCGGCAGCAGAGGACAGGTCGAGCAGTACTTC
CAGSRGQVEQYF
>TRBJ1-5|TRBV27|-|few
TGTGCCAGCAGCCAGAGTCGGGTTCCCAATCAGCCCCAGCATTTT
CASSQSRVPNQPQHF
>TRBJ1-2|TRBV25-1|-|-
TGTGCCAGCAGTGAAGGGAGGGGGGGCTACACCTTC
CASSEGRGGYTF
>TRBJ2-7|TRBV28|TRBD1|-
TGTGCCAGCAGGGGGGACAGAACCTACGAGCAGTACTTC
CASRGDRTYEQYF
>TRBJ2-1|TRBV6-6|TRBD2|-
TGTGCCAGCACCGCCGGACTAGCGGCTTACAATGAGCAGTTCTTC
CASTAGLAAYNEQFF
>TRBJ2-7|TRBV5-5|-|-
TGTGCCAGCAGTTTTGTCGGCGAGCAGTACTTC
CASSFVGEQYF
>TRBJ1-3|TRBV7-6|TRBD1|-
TGTGCCAGCAGCCGGGACAGCGCCGATGTTGACACCATATATTTT
CASSRDSADVDTIYF